Listed below are T cell receptor beta chains from one sample, sequenced in a study of shared T cell receptors in the human thymus. Data came from immunoSEQ multiplex PCR; TCRdb stores just in-frame clones and leaves some out. This sample has about 710,000 clones, with around 87% found just once. These data were also filed under a second study, of human thymus T cells.

The sequencing sample was made of thymocytes. All receptors come from a boy under two years old with a congenital heart defect. Each CDR3 is given with its conserved first and last residue. Each record gives: clone size, V gene, J gene, D gene, CDR3 DNA, CDR3 protein. A D gene is named only where the DNA matches it firmly. A row's size may be missing; if present it is once, few, many or a size class.

>-|TRBV18|TRBJ1-2|TRBD1
TGTGCCAGCTCTCGGAGGACAGGGGACTATGGCTACACCTTC
CASSRRTGDYGYTF
>-|TRBV7-9|TRBJ2-3|TRBD2
TGTGCCAGCAGCTTAGAGGCCCAGCGGGAGGTCACAGATACGCAGTATTTT
CASSLEAQREVTDTQYF
>few|TRBV11-2|TRBJ1-1|-
TGTGCCAGCAGCTTAGCTGGCAGGGGACGGGGGAACACTGAAGCTTTCTTT
CASSLAGRGRGNTEAFF
>-|TRBV29-1|TRBJ2-7|TRBD1
TGCAGCGTTGGTTCGGGACAGACCTACGAGCAGTACTTC
CSVGSGQTYEQYF
>-|TRBV7-2|TRBJ1-5|-
TGTGCCAGCAGCCCGGGGGGATATTGGGACTATAGCAATCAGCCCCAGCATTTT
CASSPGGYWDYSNQPQHF
>-|TRBV4-3|TRBJ1-1|-
TGCGCCAGCAGCCAAGGAGGCACGGCGGAAGCTTTCTTT
CASSQGGTAEAFF
>-|TRBV30|TRBJ1-4|-
TGTGCCTGGAGTGTACAAGTCGAAAAACTGTTTTTT
CAWSVQVEKLFF
>once|TRBV28|TRBJ2-7|-
TGTGCCAGCAGTTCAAACTACCGGGACACCACGGGCTACGAGCAGTACTTC
CASSSNYRDTTGYEQYF
>-|TRBV14|TRBJ2-7|TRBD1
TGTGCCAGCAGCCAAGACCCGACGGGACAGTCCTCCTACGAGCAGTACTTC
CASSQDPTGQSSYEQYF
>-|TRBV5-1|TRBJ2-2|TRBD2
TGCGCCAGCAGCTCAGCGGGAGGGCCGCGGACCGGGGAGCTGTTTTTT
CASSSAGGPRTGELFF
>few|TRBV27|TRBJ1-5|TRBD1
TGTGCCAGCAGCTCAGGGGGACAGGGACCCATAGGCGCTCAGCCCCAGCATTTT
CASSSGGQGPIGAQPQHF
>-|TRBV6-5|TRBJ1-1|-
TGTGCCAGCAGGCCCCTGGGCAGGACTGAAGCTTTCTTT
CASRPLGRTEAFF
>-|TRBV7-2|TRBJ2-1|TRBD2
TGTGCCAGCAGCTCCCGACTAGCGGGAGGAGTATATGAGCAGTTCTTC
CASSSRLAGGVYEQFF
>once|TRBV19|TRBJ2-3|-
TGTGCCAGTAGCGAACAGGGTCCGTCTCCTCGAGTGGCAGATACGCAGTATTTT
CASSEQGPSPRVADTQYF
>-|TRBV11-2|TRBJ2-2|TRBD1
TGTGCCAGTCAACAGGGGGTCACCGGGGAGCTGTTTTTT
CASQQGVTGELFF
>-|TRBV6-5|TRBJ2-2|-
TGTGCCAGCAGTTATGGGCAGGGTTTTACCGGGGAGCTGTTTTTT
CASSYGQGFTGELFF
>-|TRBV9|TRBJ1-2|-
TGTGCCAGCAGCCGGTTACCCTCCACGGATGGCTACACCTTC
CASSRLPSTDGYTF
>-|TRBV11-2|TRBJ2-2|-
TGTGCCAGCAGCTCCCCCCCCGGGGTGGCCACCGGGGAGCTGTTTTTT
CASSSPPGVATGELFF
>-|TRBV28|TRBJ1-2|-
TGTGCCAGCAGTCCCACTACCTCGGCGGGAGGCTACACCTTC
CASSPTTSAGGYTF
>few|TRBV18|TRBJ1-1|-
TGTGCCAGCTCACAAAGCCCGGGGGGCACTGAAGCTTTCTTT
CASSQSPGGTEAFF
>-|TRBV19|TRBJ2-7|-
TGTGCCAGTAGATCCTCCGGGAGTGACTCCTACGAGCAGTACTTC
CASRSSGSDSYEQYF
>-|TRBV4-3|TRBJ2-3|-
TGCGCCAGCAGCCAAGATCGGGGCGTAGGACAGAGCACAGATACGCAGTATTTT
CASSQDRGVGQSTDTQYF
>-|TRBV5-1|TRBJ2-3|TRBD1
TGCGCCAGCAGCTGTAGGGACAGGTTGGCAGATACGCAGTATTTT
CASSCRDRLADTQYF
>-|TRBV10-3|TRBJ2-1|TRBD2
TGTGCCATCAGCCGGCCCCAGCGGGAGTATGGTGAGCAGTTCTTC
CAISRPQREYGEQFF
>-|TRBV14|TRBJ2-2|TRBD2
TGTGCCAGCAGCCAAGACGGGGGGACTAGCTCCACCGGGGAGCTGTTTTTT
CASSQDGGTSSTGELFF
>-|TRBV10-2|TRBJ1-6|TRBD1
TGCGCCAGCAGAAGACAGGGGGCTTCATATAATTCACCCCTCCACTTT
CASRRQGASYNSPLHF
>-|TRBV6-6|TRBJ2-3|TRBD2
TGTGCCAGCAGTTCACCCCCGGGGGGGCCAGGGACGCAGTATTTT
CASSSPPGGPGTQYF
>-|TRBV20-1|TRBJ1-3|-
TGCAGTGTCGAGGATGGAAACACCATATATTTT
CSVEDGNTIYF
>-|TRBV19|TRBJ1-1|TRBD1
TGTGCCAGTAGTACACAGGGGAGTCGAGGAGCTTTCTTT
CASSTQGSRGAFF
>-|TRBV27|TRBJ1-1|-
TGTGCCAGCAGTTTAGAAGGGAGCCTCGTCGAAGCTTTCTTT
CASSLEGSLVEAFF